This T cell receptor beta chain was retrieved from a study of blood T cell repertoires in COVID-19. V lost 4 bases to trimming and J lost 8 bases; unmatched junction nucleotides: 12. This CDR3 region has 16 residues. CDR1 and CDR2 from the germline V gene are MNHEY and SVGAGI. Profiling relied on immunoSEQ multiplex PCR, and the TCRdb table lists in-frame clones only, not all of them. Seen here are approximately 220,000 clones, roughly four fifths observed once, and the top ten hold 4.5% to 5%. The clonotype was recovered from a woman aged 45 to 65 who had been exposed to COVID-19. Sequences were obtained from PBMCs or T cells enriched from blood (not recorded which). The V and J genes are TRBV6-5 and TRBJ2-1; 9 bases align to TRBD2. In DNA form, the CDR3 reads TGTGCCAGCAGTTCCCCTATGCGGGGGGGCTTAGATGAGCAGTTCTTC. Protein sequence: CASSSPMRGGLDEQFF.